This T cell receptor (beta chain) was identified in a study of shared clonotypes between healthy human individuals. In the study's own analysis: ImmunoSEQ output held junction-only sequences without quality scores, so filtering differed. Clones were sequenced by immunoSEQ multiplex PCR, and TCRdb holds only the in-frame ones, with some missing. V, J and clone size derive from that table, while D and trimming were established from the DNA sequence. The sample includes 700,000 to 950,000 clones, just over 95% seen only once; the top ten take less than 0.3%. CD8 cells regarded as naive lacked CD45RO, were positively chosen for CCR7, and omitted terminally differentiated effector memory CD45RA+ cells. Donors were healthy HIV-negative adults without recent acute infections or vaccinations. The V end was cut by 3 bases, the J end by 2 bases, with 27 bases between. Germline CDR1 SGHRS, CDR2 YFSETQ. This CDR3 region has 19 residues.

This sequence was found in a man aged 25-45 years in good health. Source material: naive CD8+ T cells sorted from blood. This sequence joins TRBV5-1 and TRBJ2-7; possibly TRBD2 for D (6 bases). CDR3: CASSWDSSFIGSGTYEQYF. Written as DNA, the CDR3 is TGCGCCAGCAGCTGGGACTCCTCATTTATCGGGTCTGGAACCTACGAGCAGTACTTC.